Only a few counts were recorded for the clone carrying this T cell receptor beta chain. Its cognate antigen is unknown. This sample stems from a study of OX40 agonist ivuxolimab in advanced cancers. Across the study: One hepatocellular carcinoma and a couple of cutaneous melanoma patients partially responded. General study points: Among the lowest levels of clonal expansion were found in partial responders at 0.1-3.0 mg/kg. The authors did not determine the antigen specificity of the expanded peripheral T cells. On average, CD8+ T cells had more expanded clones than CD4+.

Clones were sequenced by immunoSEQ multiplex PCR, and TCRdb holds only the in-frame ones, with some missing. The profile shows roughly 62,000 clones, 70% to 85% of them singletons. The source of this sequence is an adult with an advanced solid tumor such as melanoma, head and neck, liver or kidney cancer. Sequenced here: CD4+ or CD8+ T cells sorted from blood, sampled in a trial of the OX40 agonist ivuxolimab.

The CDR3 DNA reads TGTGCCAGCTCCCCTTTCCTGGGCGGGGAGCTGTTTTTT. Protein product: CASSPFLGGELFF. The chain combines TRBV6-9 with TRBJ2-2; no definite D call. The CDR3 sequence is 13 residues long. CDR1 is MNHGY, CDR2 SVAAGI, per germline. Trimming removed 8 bases from V and 7 bases from J, with 14 bases in between.